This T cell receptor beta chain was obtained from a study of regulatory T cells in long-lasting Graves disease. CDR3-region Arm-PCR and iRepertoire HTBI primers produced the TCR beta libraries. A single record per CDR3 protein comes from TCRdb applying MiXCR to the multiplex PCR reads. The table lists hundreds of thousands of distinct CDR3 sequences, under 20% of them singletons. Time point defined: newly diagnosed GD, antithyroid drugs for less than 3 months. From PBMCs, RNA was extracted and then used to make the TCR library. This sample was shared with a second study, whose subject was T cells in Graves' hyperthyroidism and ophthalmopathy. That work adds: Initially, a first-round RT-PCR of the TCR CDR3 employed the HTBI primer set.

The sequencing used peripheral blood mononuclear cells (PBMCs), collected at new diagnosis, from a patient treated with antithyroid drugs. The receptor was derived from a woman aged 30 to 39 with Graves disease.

The CDR3 nucleotides are TGTGCCAGCAGCCGTACGGAGGGGAGATACGAGCAGTTCTTC. It encodes CASSRTEGRYEQFF. The chain uses TRBV7-2 and TRBJ2-1, with D tentatively TRBD2 (6 bases). CDR1 and CDR2 (germline): SGHTA, FQGNSA. The CDR3 is 14 residues long. The V and J ends lost 5 bases and 10 bases respectively, with 18 bases between them.